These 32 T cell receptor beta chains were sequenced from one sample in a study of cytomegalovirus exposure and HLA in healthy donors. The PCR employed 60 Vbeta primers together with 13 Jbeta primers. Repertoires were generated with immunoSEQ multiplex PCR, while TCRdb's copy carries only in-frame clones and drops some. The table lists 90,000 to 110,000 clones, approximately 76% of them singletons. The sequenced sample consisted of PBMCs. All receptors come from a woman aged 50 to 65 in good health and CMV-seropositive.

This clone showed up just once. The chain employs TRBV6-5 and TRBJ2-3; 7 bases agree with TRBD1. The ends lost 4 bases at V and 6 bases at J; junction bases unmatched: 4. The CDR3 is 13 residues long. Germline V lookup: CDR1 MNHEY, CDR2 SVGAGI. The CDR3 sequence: CASSWDRLDTQYF. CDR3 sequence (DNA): TGTGCCAGCAGTTGGGACAGATTGGATACGCAGTATTTT.

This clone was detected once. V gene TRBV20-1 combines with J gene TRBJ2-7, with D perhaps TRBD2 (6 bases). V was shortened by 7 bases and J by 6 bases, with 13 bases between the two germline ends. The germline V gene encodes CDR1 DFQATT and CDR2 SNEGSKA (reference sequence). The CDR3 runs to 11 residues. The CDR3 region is CSVRGGAEQYF. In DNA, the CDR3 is TGCAGTGTCAGAGGCGGGGCCGAGCAGTACTTC.

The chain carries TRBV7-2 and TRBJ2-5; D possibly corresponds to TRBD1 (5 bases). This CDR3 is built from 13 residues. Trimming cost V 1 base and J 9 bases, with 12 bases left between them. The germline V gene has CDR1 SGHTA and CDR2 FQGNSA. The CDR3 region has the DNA TGTGCCAGCAGCTTAGGAAGGGGCCGGGCCCAGTACTTC. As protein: CASSLGRGRAQYF. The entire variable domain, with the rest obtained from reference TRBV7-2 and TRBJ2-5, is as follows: GAGVSQSPSNKVTEKGKDVELRCDPISGHTALYWYRQSLGQGLEFLIYFQGNSAPDKSGLPSDRFSAERTGGSVSTLTIQRTQQEDSAVYLCASSLGRGRAQYFGPGTRLLVL.

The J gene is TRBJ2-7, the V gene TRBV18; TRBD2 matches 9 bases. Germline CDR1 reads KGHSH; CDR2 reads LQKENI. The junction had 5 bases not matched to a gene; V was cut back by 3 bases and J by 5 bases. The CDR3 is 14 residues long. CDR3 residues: CASSPLSGSDEQYF. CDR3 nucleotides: TGTGCCAGCTCACCTCTTAGCGGGAGCGACGAGCAGTACTTC.

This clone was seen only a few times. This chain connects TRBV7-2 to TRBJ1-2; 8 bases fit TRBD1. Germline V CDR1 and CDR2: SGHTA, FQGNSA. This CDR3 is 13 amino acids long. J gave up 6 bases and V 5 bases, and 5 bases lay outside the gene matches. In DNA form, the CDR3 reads TGTGCCAGCAGCCTTGGACAGGGCGATGGCTACACCTTC. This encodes CASSLGQGDGYTF.

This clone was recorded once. The CDR3 loop is CASSPLSSRALSSYEQYF. The DNA for the CDR3 is TGTGCCAGCTCACCACTTAGTAGTCGAGCGCTTAGCTCCTACGAGCAGTACTTC. The chain is built from TRBV18 and TRBJ2-7; D ambiguous. V lost 1 base and J lost 0, with 19 bases in between. CDR1 and CDR2 from the germline V gene are KGHSH and LQKENI. CDR3 length: 18 residues.

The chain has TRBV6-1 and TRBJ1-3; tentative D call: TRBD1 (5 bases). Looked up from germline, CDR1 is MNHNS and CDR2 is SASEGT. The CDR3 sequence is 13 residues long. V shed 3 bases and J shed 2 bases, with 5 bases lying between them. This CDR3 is CASSEGPGNTIYF. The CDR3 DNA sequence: TGTGCCAGCAGTGAGGGGCCTGGAAACACCATATATTTT.

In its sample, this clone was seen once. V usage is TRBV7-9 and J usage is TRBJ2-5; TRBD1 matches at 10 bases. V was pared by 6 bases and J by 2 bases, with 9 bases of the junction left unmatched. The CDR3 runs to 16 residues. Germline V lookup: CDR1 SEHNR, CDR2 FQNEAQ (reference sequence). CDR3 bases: TGTGCCAGCAGAGGCCGGGACAGGGGACCACAAGAGACCCAGTACTTC. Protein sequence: CASRGRDRGPQETQYF.

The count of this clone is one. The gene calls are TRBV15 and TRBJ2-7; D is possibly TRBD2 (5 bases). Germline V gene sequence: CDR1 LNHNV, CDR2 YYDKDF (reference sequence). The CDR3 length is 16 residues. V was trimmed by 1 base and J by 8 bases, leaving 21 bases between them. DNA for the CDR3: TGTGCCACCAGCAGAGGCAAAAATATGGGAGTGAGCCAGCAGTACTTC. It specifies CATSRGKNMGVSQQYF. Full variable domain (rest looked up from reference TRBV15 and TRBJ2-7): DAMVIQNPRYQVTQFGKPVTLSCSQTLNHNVMYWYQQKSSQAPKLLFHYYDKDFNNEADTPDNFQSRRPNTSFCFLDIRSPGLGDTAMYLCATSRGKNMGVSQQYFGPGTRLTVT.

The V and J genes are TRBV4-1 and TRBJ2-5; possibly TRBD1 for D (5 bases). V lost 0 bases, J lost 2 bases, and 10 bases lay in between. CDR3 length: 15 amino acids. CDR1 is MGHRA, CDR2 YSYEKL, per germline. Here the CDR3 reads CASSQDQTVQETQYF. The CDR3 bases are TGCGCCAGCAGCCAAGACCAGACAGTTCAAGAGACCCAGTACTTC.

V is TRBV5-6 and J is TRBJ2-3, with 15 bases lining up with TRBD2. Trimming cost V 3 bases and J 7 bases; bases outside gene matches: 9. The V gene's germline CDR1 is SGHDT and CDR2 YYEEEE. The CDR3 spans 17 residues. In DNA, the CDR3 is TGTGCCAGCAGCTCCTGGGGACTAGCGGGAGGCCTATATACGCAGTATTTT. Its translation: CASSSWGLAGGLYTQYF.

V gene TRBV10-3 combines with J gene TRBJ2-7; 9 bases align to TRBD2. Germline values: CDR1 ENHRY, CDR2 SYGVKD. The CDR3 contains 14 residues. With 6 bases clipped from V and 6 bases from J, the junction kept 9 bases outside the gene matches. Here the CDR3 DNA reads TGTGCCATCAGGAAGGCGATAGCGGGGGCCGAGCAGTACTTC. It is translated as CAIRKAIAGAEQYF.

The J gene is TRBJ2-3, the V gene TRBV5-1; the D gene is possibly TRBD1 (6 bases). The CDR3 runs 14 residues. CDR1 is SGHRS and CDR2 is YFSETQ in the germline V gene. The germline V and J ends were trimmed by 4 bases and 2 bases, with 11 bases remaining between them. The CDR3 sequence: CASSRTENTDTQYF. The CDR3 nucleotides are TGCGCCAGCAGCCGGACAGAGAACACAGATACGCAGTATTTT.

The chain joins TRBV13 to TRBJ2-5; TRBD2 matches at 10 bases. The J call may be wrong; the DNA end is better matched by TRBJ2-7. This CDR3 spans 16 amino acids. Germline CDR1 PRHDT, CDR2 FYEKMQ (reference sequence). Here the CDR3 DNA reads TGTGCCAGCAGCTTAGAGTTTAGCGGGAGGTCCCACGAGCAGTACTTC. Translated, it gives CASSLEFSGRSHEQYF.

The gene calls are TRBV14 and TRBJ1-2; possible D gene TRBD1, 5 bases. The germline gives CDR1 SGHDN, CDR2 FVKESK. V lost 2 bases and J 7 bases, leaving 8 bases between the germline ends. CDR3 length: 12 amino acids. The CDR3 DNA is TGTGCCAGCAGCCAACAGGGATTTGGCTACACCTTC. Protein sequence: CASSQQGFGYTF.

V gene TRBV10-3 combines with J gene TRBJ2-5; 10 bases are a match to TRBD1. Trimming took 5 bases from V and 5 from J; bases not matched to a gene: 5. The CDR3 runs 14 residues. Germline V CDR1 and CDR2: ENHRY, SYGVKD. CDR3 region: CAISSTGGEETQYF. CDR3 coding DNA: TGTGCCATCAGTTCGACAGGGGGCGAGGAGACCCAGTACTTC.

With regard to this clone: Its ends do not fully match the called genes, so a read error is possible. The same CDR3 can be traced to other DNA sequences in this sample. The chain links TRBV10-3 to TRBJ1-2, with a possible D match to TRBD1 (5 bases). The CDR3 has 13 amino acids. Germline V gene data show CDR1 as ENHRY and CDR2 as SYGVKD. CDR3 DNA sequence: TGTGCCATCAGTGAGTCACAGGACTACGGCTACACCTTC. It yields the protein CAISESQDYGYTF.

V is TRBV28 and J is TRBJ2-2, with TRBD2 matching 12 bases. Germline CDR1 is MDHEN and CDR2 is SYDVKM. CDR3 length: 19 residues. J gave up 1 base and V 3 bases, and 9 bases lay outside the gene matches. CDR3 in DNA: TGTGCCAGCAGTTTCACCCCCGTGGGACTAGCGGGGAACACCGGGGAGCTGTTTTTT. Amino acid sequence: CASSFTPVGLAGNTGELFF.

CDR3: CASSPRGPQETQYF. The DNA for the CDR3 is TGTGCCAGCAGCCCCCGAGGGCCCCAAGAGACCCAGTACTTC. The rearrangement links TRBV7-2 to TRBJ2-5, with D maybe TRBD2 (5 bases). Per germline, CDR1 SGHTA and CDR2 FQGNSA. Trimming shortened V by 5 bases and J by 1 base, and 11 bases separated the two germline ends. This CDR3 region has 14 residues. Based on the CDR3 plus reference TRBV7-2 and TRBJ2-5, the full variable domain is GAGVSQSPSNKVTEKGKDVELRCDPISGHTALYWYRQSLGQGLEFLIYFQGNSAPDKSGLPSDRFSAERTGGSVSTLTIQRTQQEDSAVYLCASSPRGPQETQYFGPGTRLLVL.

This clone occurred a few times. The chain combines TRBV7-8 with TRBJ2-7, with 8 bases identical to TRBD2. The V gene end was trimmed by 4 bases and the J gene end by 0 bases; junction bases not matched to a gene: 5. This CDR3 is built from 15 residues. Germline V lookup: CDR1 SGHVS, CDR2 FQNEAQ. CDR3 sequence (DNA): TGTGCCAGCAGCTCGGCCGGGACTAGCTCCTACGAGCAGTACTTC. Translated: CASSSAGTSSYEQYF.

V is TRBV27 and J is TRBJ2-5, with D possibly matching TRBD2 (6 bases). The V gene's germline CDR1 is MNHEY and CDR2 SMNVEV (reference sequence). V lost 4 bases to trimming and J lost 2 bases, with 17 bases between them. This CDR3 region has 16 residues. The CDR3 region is CASSSWGKGRQETQYF. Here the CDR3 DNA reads TGTGCCAGCAGTTCCTGGGGGAAGGGGAGGCAAGAGACCCAGTACTTC.

Written as DNA, the CDR3 is TGTGCCAGCAGCGCTCAGGCGGGGAACGAGCAGTACTTC. Amino acids: CASSAQAGNEQYF. The V and J genes are TRBV7-2 and TRBJ2-7; D possibly corresponds to TRBD2 (6 bases). The CDR3 has 13 amino acids. Germline loops: CDR1 SGHTA, CDR2 FQGNSA. The ends were cut back, 5 bases at V and 5 bases at J, with 13 bases in the middle.

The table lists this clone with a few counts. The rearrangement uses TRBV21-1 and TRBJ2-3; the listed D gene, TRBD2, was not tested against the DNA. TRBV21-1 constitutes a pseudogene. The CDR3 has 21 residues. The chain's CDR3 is CASSKAPGLAGGDISTDTQYF. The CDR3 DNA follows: TGTGCCAGCAGCAAAGCCCCGGGACTAGCGGGGGGGGACATTAGCACAGATACGCAGTATTTT.

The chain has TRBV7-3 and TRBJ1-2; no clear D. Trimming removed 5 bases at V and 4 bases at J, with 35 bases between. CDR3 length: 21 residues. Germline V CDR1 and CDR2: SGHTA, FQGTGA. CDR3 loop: CASSLVAQRNLAPKGGYGYTF. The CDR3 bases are TGTGCCAGCAGCCTAGTGGCCCAACGGAACCTGGCACCCAAGGGAGGCTATGGCTACACCTTC.

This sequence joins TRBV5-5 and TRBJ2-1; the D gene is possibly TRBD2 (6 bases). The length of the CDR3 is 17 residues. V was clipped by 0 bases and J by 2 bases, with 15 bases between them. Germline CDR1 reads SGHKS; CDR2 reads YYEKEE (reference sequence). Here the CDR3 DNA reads TGTGCCAGCAGCTTGGGGGGCGGGAAAGTCACCTACAATGAGCAGTTCTTC. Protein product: CASSLGGGKVTYNEQFF.

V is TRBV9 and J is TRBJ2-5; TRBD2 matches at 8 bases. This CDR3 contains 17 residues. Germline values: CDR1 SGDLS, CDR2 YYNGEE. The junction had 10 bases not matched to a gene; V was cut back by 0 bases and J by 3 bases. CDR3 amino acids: CASSVAIAGTSEETQYF. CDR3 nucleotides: TGTGCCAGCAGCGTAGCTATTGCCGGGACTAGTGAAGAGACCCAGTACTTC.

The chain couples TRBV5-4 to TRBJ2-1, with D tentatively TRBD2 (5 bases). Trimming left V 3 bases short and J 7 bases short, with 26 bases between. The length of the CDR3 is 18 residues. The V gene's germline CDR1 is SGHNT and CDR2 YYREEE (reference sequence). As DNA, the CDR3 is TGTGCCAGCAGCTATAAAATCCGCTCTAGCACCATAATAAATGAGCAGTTCTTC. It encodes CASSYKIRSSTIINEQFF.

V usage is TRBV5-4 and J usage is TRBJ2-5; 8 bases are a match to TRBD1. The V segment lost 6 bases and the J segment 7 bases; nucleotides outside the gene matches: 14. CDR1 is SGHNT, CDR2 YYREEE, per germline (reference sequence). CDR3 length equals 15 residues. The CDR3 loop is CASTGGQGALGTQYF. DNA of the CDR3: TGTGCCAGCACCGGAGGGCAGGGGGCGTTAGGGACCCAGTACTTC. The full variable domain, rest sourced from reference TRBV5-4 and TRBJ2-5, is ETGVTQSPTHLIKTRGQQVTLRCSSQSGHNTVSWYQQALGQGPQFIFQYYREEENGRGNFPPRFSGLQFPNYSSELNVNALELDDSALYLCASTGGQGALGTQYFGPGTRLLVL.

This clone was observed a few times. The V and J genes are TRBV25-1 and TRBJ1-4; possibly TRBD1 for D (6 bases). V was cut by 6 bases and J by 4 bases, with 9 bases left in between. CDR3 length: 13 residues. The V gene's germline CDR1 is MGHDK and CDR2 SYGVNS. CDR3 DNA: TGTGCCAGCAGGGGACAAATTAATGAAAAACTGTTTTTT. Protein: CASRGQINEKLFF.

CDR3 residues: CSVGGTVPYTF. The CDR3 DNA is TGCAGCGTTGGCGGGACAGTGCCCTACACCTTC. This chain uses TRBV29-1 with TRBJ1-2, with 7 bases lining up with TRBD1. V was clipped by 4 bases and J by 10 bases; unmatched bases: 6. The germline CDR1 and CDR2 sequences are SQVTM and ANQGSEA. The CDR3 sequence is 11 residues long.

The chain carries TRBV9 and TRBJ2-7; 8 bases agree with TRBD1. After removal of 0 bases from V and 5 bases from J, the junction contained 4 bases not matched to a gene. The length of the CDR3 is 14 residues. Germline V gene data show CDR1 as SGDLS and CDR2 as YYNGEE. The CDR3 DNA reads TGTGCCAGCAGCGTAGAACAGGGGGGCAACGAGCAGTACTTC. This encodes CASSVEQGGNEQYF.

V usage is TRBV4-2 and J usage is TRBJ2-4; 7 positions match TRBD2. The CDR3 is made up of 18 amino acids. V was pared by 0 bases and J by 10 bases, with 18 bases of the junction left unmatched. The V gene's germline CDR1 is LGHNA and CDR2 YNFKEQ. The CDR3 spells CASSQDLRSGVSGGIQYF. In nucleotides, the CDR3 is TGTGCCAGCAGCCAAGATCTAAGGAGCGGGGTCTCCGGAGGGATTCAGTACTTC.